The sample holds a few counts of the clone carrying this TCR beta chain. No antigen is known for it. Amplified regions were TCR beta CDR3 sequences from RNA transcripts. An initial round of RT-PCR targeting the TCR CDR3 relied on the HTBI primer set. TCRdb reprocessed the multiplex PCR reads with MiXCR, giving one entry per CDR3 protein. Of about 680,000 distinct CDR3 sequences in the sample, 35% are singletons; the top ten hold about a third. The data are from a study of T cells in Graves' hyperthyroidism and ophthalmopathy. Study-level information: Any treatment followed the collection of peripheral blood at initial diagnosis. Study conclusions and caveats: A model using 13 V-J features told ophthalmopathy apart from stable hyperthyroidism.

The clonotype comes from a woman aged 40 to 50 with Graves' hyperthyroidism. Sequencing used blood.

The CDR3 here is CASSLFLGDTQYF. CDR3 sequence (DNA): TGTGCCAGCAGCTTGTTCCTCGGGGATACGCAGTATTTT. The chain joins TRBV7-2 to TRBJ2-3; D is undetermined. CDR1 and CDR2 from the germline V gene are SGHTA and FQGNSA. V gave up 3 bases and J gave up 6 bases, with 10 bases separating them. The CDR3 length is 13 residues. Full variable domain (missing parts from reference TRBV7-2 and TRBJ2-3): GAGVSQSPSNKVTEKGKDVELRCDPISGHTALYWYRQSLGQGLEFLIYFQGNSAPDKSGLPSDRFSAERTGGSVSTLTIQRTQQEDSAVYLCASSLFLGDTQYFGPGTRLTVL.